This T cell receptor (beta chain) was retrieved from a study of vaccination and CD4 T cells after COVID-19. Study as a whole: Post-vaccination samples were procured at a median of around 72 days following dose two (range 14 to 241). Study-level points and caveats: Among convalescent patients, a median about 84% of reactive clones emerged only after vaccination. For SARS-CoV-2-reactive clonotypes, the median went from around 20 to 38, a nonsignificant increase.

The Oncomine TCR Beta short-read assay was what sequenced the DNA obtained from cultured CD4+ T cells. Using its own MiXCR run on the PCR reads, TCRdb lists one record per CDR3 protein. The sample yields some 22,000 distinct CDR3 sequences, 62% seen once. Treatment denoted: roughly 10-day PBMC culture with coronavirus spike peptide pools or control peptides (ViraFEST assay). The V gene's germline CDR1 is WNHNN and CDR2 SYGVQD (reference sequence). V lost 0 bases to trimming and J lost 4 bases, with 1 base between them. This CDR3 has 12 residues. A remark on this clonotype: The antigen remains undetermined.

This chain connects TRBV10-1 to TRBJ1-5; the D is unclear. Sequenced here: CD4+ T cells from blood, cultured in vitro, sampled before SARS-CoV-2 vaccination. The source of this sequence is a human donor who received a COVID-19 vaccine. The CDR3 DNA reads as TGCGCCAGCAGTGAGTCGAATCAGCCCCAGCATTTT. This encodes CASSESNQPQHF.